This entry describes one T cell receptor beta chain. What it binds is not known. Sample time point: pre-sensitization, week 0. Treatment reported: therapeutic diphenylcyclopropenone sensitization with weekly scalp DPC. Non-pregnant alopecia patients aged 18 to 70, suitable for DPC therapy. With 4 bases clipped from V and 5 bases from J, the junction kept 5 bases outside the gene matches. Germline V CDR1 and CDR2: SGHRS, YFSETQ. The CDR3 length is 14 residues. The study used a library that attached unique molecular identifiers to individual cDNA molecules. One entry per CDR3 protein results from TCRdb running MiXCR on the RACE reads. Of more than 250,000 distinct CDR3 sequences listed, approximately 8.4% are singletons. This record comes from a study of human T cells and chemical hapten exposure. General study results and limits: Unchanged with DPC sensitization were TCRs above 1 in 1000 frequency.

The sequence was collected from a middle-aged woman with alopecia areata. Some clones in this sample may be carry-over from other donors' samples. This specimen consisted of whole blood, obtained in connection with sensitization to the hapten diphenylcyclopropenone (DPC). The chain carries TRBV5-1 and TRBJ2-3; 9 bases match TRBD1. CDR3 sequence reads: CASSADRGKDTQYF. The CDR3 DNA reads TGCGCCAGCAGCGCGGACAGGGGCAAAGATACGCAGTATTTT.